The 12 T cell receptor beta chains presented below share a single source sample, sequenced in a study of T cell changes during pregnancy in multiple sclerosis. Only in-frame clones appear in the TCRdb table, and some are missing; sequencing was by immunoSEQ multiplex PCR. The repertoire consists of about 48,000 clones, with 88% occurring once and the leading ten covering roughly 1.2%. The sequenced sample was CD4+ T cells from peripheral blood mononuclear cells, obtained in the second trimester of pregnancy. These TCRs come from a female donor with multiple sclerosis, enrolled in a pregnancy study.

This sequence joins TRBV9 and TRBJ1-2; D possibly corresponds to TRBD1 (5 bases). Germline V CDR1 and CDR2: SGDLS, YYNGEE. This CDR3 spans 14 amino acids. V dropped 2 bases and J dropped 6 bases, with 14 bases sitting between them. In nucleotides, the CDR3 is TGTGCCAGCAGCGTGGAGGCGGGGGGGGATGGCTACACCTTC. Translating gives CASSVEAGGDGYTF.

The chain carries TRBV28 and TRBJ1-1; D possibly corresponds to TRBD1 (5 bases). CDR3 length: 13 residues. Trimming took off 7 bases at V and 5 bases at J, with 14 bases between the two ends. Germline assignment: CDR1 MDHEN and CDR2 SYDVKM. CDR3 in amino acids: CASMVGVRTEAFF. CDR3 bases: TGTGCCAGCATGGTAGGGGTGAGGACTGAAGCTTTCTTT.

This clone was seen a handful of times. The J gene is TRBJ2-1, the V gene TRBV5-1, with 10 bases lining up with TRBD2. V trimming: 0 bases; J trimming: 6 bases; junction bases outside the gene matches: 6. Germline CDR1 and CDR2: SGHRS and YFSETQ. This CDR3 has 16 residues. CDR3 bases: TGCGCCAGCAGCTTGGCCGTACTAGCGGGAAGCAATGAGCAGTTCTTC. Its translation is CASSLAVLAGSNEQFF.

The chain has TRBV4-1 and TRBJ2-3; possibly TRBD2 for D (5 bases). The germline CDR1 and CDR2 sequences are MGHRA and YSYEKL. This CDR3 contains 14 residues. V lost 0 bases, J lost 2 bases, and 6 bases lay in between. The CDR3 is CASSQDGNTDTQYF. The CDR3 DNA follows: TGCGCCAGCAGCCAAGACGGGAACACAGATACGCAGTATTTT.

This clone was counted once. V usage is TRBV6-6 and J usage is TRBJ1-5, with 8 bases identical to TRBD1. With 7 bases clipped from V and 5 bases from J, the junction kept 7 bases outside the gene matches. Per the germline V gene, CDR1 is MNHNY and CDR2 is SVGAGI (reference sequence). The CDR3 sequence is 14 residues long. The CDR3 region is CASIADRGYQPQHF. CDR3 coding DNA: TGTGCCAGCATCGCTGACAGGGGTTATCAGCCCCAGCATTTT.

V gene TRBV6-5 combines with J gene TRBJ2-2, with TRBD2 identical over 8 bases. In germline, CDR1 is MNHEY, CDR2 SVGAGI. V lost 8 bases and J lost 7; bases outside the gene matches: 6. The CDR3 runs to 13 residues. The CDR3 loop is CASGSGKGGELFF. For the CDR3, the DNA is TGTGCCAGCGGTAGCGGGAAGGGCGGGGAGCTGTTTTTT.

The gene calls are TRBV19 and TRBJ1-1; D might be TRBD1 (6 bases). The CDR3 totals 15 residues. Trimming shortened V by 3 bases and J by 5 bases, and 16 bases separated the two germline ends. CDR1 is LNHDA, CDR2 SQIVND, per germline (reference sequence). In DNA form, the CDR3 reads TGTGCCAGTAGTATGAGGCAGGGGAAGGGGACTGAAGCTTTCTTT. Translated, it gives CASSMRQGKGTEAFF.

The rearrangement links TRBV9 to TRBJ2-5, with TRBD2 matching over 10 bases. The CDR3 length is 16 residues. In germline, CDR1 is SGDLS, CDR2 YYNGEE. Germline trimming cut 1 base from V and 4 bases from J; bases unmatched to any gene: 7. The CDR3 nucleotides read TGTGCCAGCAGCGTAATGAGCGGGAGGGCGGGAGAGACCCAGTACTTC. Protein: CASSVMSGRAGETQYF.

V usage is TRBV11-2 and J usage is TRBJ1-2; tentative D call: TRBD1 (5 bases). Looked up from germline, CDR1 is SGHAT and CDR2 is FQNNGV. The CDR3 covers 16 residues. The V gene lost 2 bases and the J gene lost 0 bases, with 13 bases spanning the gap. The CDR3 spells CASSLLAGGANYGYTF. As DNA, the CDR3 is TGTGCCAGCAGCTTATTAGCCGGGGGAGCTAACTATGGCTACACCTTC.

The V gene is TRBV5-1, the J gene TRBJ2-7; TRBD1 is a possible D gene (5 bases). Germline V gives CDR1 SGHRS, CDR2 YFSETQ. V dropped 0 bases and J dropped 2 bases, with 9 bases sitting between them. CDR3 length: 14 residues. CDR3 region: CASSLGYRTYEQYF. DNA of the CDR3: TGCGCCAGCAGCTTGGGGTACAGGACCTACGAGCAGTACTTC. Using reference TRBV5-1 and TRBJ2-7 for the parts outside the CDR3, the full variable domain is KAGVTQTPRYLIKTRGQQVTLSCSPISGHRSVSWYQQTPGQGLQFLFEYFSETQRNKGNFPGRFSGRQFSNSRSEMNVSTLELGDSALYLCASSLGYRTYEQYFGPGTRLTVT.

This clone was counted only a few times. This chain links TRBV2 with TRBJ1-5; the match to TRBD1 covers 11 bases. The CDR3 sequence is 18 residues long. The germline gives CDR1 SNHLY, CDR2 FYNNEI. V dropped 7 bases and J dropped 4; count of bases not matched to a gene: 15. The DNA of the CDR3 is TGTGCCAGCACCGGGACAGGGGGTCCCCGAAGATTAAATCAGCCCCAGCATTTT. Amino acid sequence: CASTGTGGPRRLNQPQHF. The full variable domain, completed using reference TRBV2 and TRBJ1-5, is EPEVTQTPSHQVTQMGQEVILRCVPISNHLYFYWYRQILGQKVEFLVSFYNNEISEKSEIFDDQFSVERPDGSNFTLKIRSTKLEDSAMYFCASTGTGGPRRLNQPQHFGDGTRLSIL.

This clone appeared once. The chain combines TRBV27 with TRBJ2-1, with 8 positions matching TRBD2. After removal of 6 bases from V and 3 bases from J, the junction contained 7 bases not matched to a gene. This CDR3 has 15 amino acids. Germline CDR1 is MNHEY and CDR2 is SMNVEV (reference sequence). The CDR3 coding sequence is TGTGCCAGCAGGCGGACTAGCCCCGACTACAATGAGCAGTTCTTC. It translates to CASRRTSPDYNEQFF.